These 29 T cell receptor beta chains came from one sample sequenced in a study of T cell clonality in common variable immunodeficiency (dated by TCRdb to between 2015 and 2016). The receptor library was made with the immunoSEQ multiplex PCR assay. TCRdb carries this immuneACCESS record with in-frame sequences only. Its versions omit some clonotypes, under half of them owing to an unresolved V gene in the studies checked, with the rest unexplained. This sample holds approximately 81,000 clones in total, without any singletons. Clones ranked in the top ten supply 0.8% of the sample. The specimen was peripheral blood mononuclear cells. These receptors all come from a person between 18 and 70 years old in good health.

This clone has a count of ten or more. Read data end 3 residues before the CDR3 end; the end is taken from the germline J gene. J is TRBJ2-7 and V is TRBV6-4, with 12 bases aligning to TRBD2. J lost 5 bases, V lost 5 bases, and 7 bases had no gene match. The CDR3 consists of 15 residues. Germline V gene sequence: CDR1 MRHNA, CDR2 SNTAGT. The CDR3 bases that were read are TGTGCCAGCAGTCCGACTAGCGGGAGCCTTCACGAG. Translating it yields CASSPTSGSLHE. The complete CDR3 reads CASSPTSGSLHEQYF.

This clone was seen a few times. The CDR3 is CASSEYKDRGSHEQYF. The CDR3 DNA, read in part, is TGCGCCAGCAGTGAGTACAAGGACAGGGGTAGTCACGAG. The chain carries TRBV10-2 and TRBJ2-7; 9 bases are shared with TRBD1. The read ends 3 residues before the CDR3 terminus; that terminus is restored from the germline J gene. The CDR3 sequence is 16 residues long. CDR1 and CDR2 (germline): WSHSY, SAAADI. Unmatched junction bases numbered 9, after V lost 1 base and J lost 5 bases.

This clone was counted many times. The read stops 3 residues short of the end of the CDR3; the missing end is completed from the germline J gene. The chain is built from TRBV2 and TRBJ2-2; 8 bases are shared with TRBD2. Trimming removed 8 bases from V and 5 bases from J; junction bases left unmatched: 19. The CDR3 loop spans 18 amino acids. CDR1 is SNHLY, CDR2 FYNNEI, per germline. This CDR3 is CASSALPRSGRGTGELFF. The CDR3 bases that were read are TGTGCCAGCTCTGCCCTACCCCGGAGCGGGAGAGGTACCGGGGAG.

Ten or more counts support this clone. The read finishes 3 residues shy of the CDR3 end, and the germline J gene is used to complete it. The chain recombines TRBV19 with TRBJ1-2, with 9 positions matching TRBD1. Germline CDR1 and CDR2: LNHDA and SQIVND (reference sequence). This CDR3 is 14 amino acids long. The CDR3 reads CASRDRGGVDGYTF. The CDR3 DNA, read in part, is TGTGCCAGTAGGGACAGGGGTGGGGTTGACGGC.

This clone came up many times. The CDR3 goes on 3 residues after the read ends, and that part is filled in from the germline J gene. This rearrangement joins TRBV5-1 to TRBJ2-3; 16 bases line up with TRBD2. Germline V gene lookup returns CDR1 SGHRS and CDR2 YFSETQ. The CDR3 is 17 residues long. The chain's CDR3 is CASSIGTSGRGRSAQYF. CDR3 bases read: TGCGCCAGCAGCATTGGGACTAGCGGGAGGGGGCGTTCGGCG.

This clone was recorded at least ten times. Read sequence stops 3 residues before the CDR3 end, and the germline J gene provides the missing end. The chain is built from TRBV20-1 and TRBJ1-2; D unclear. Per germline, CDR1 DFQATT and CDR2 SNEGSKA (reference sequence). The CDR3 runs 13 residues. The ends were cut back, 0 bases at V and 6 bases at J, with 11 bases in the middle. The CDR3 here is CSARDQRDNGYTF. The CDR3 DNA, read in part, is TGCAGTGCTAGAGATCAGAGAGATAATGGC.

This clone showed up many times. The sequenced fragment ends 3 residues before the CDR3 boundary, so the rest is inferred from the germline J gene. The chain is built from TRBV2 and TRBJ2-5; D perhaps matches TRBD2 (6 bases). CDR1 and CDR2 from the germline V gene are SNHLY and FYNNEI. V was shortened by 6 bases and J by 4 bases, with 21 bases between the two germline ends. This CDR3 has 16 amino acids. The CDR3 loop reads CASSVTSGLPLETQYF. The CDR3 DNA, read in part, is TGTGCCAGCAGCGTCACGTCGGGACTCCCATTAGAGACC.

Many counts were recorded for this clone. The read finishes 3 residues shy of the CDR3 end, and the germline J gene is used to complete it. The rearrangement uses TRBV7-2 and TRBJ1-1, with D perhaps TRBD1 (5 bases). The CDR3 runs 14 residues. V dropped 4 bases and J dropped 3 bases, with 12 bases sitting between them. Germline CDR1 reads SGHTA; CDR2 reads FQGNSA. The CDR3 sequence is CASSWGGKDTEAFF. Incomplete CDR3 DNA: TGTGCCAGCAGCTGGGGGGGAAAGGACACTGAA.

This clone was counted at least ten times. The CDR3 end is not reached by the read, which stops 3 residues before it; the germline J gene fills it in. V is TRBV5-5 and J is TRBJ2-5; possibly TRBD1 for D (5 bases). From germline, CDR1 is SGHKS and CDR2 YYEKEE (reference sequence). Trimming left V 1 base short and J 4 bases short, with 8 bases between. The CDR3 contains 13 residues. CDR3 protein: CASSLWQGETQYF. Incomplete CDR3 DNA: TGTGCCAGCAGCTTGTGGCAGGGAGAGACC.

In its sample, this clone was seen many times. The CDR3 bases that were read are TGTGCCAGCAGCACCCCACTAGCGAATCAAGAGACC. Translated: CASSTPLANQET. In full, the CDR3 is CASSTPLANQETQYF. V gene TRBV28 combines with J gene TRBJ2-5; 7 nucleotides agree with TRBD2. The missing CDR3 end, 3 residues past where the read stops, is filled in from the germline J gene. Germline assignment: CDR1 MDHEN and CDR2 SYDVKM. The V and J ends lost 6 bases and 2 bases, in that order; junction bases with no gene match: 9. The CDR3 has 15 amino acids.

This clone was counted ten times or more. Read sequence stops 3 residues before the CDR3 end, and the germline J gene provides the missing end. This chain uses TRBV20-1 with TRBJ1-5; D remains unclear. V dropped 2 bases and J dropped 2 bases, with 7 bases sitting between them. The V gene's germline CDR1 is DFQATT and CDR2 SNEGSKA (reference sequence). The CDR3 has 13 amino acids. The sequenced part of the CDR3 DNA is TGCAGTGCTAGAAAGGGCCGCAATCAGCCC. This sequence encodes CSARKGRNQP. The whole CDR3 is CSARKGRNQPQHF.

In its sample, this clone is medium-sized (0.01 to 0.1%). The sequenced fragment ends 3 residues before the CDR3 boundary, so the rest is inferred from the germline J gene. The chain links TRBV5-6 to TRBJ2-5, with 13 nucleotides matching TRBD2. Germline CDR1 is SGHDT and CDR2 is YYEEEE. The CDR3 runs to 15 residues. J gave up 4 bases and V 8 bases, and 8 bases lay outside the gene matches. The DNA read from the CDR3 is TGTGCCAGTTACAGGACTAGCGGGAGCCGAGAGACC. It yields the protein CASYRTSGSRET. The full CDR3 is CASYRTSGSRETQYF.

Ten or more counts support this clone. The read stops 3 residues short of the end of the CDR3; the missing end is completed from the germline J gene. This chain links TRBV5-1 with TRBJ2-7; possible D gene TRBD1, 6 bases. The V gene lost 0 bases and the J gene lost 5 bases, with 9 bases spanning the gap. CDR3 length: 13 residues. Germline CDR1 is SGHRS and CDR2 is YFSETQ. The CDR3 loop is CASSLVDRNEQYF. The part of the CDR3 DNA that was read is TGCGCCAGCAGCTTGGTAGACAGGAACGAG. Combining the CDR3 with reference TRBV5-1 and TRBJ2-7 gives the whole variable domain KAGVTQTPRYLIKTRGQQVTLSCSPISGHRSVSWYQQTPGQGLQFLFEYFSETQRNKGNFPGRFSGRQFSNSRSEMNVSTLELGDSALYLCASSLVDRNEQYFGPGTRLTVT.

This clone has at least ten counts. Sequencing ends 3 residues short of the CDR3 end; the germline J gene provides the rest. This chain connects TRBV19 to TRBJ2-7; 9 bases are a match to TRBD1. After removal of 7 bases from V and 5 bases from J, the junction contained 12 bases not matched to a gene. Germline lookup yields CDR1 LNHDA and CDR2 SQIVND (reference sequence). The CDR3 has 15 amino acids. CDR3 DNA (partial): TGTGCCAGTATGTCCACCGGGACAGGGCAAGACGAG. Translation gives CASMSTGTGQDE. The entire CDR3 sequence reads CASMSTGTGQDEQYF.

In this sample, this clone turned up a few times. The read halts 3 residues ahead of the CDR3 end, with the missing end drawn from the germline J gene. The chain combines TRBV7-8 with TRBJ1-2; 7 nucleotides match TRBD1. This CDR3 region has 16 residues. Per germline, CDR1 SGHVS and CDR2 FQNEAQ. V lost 5 bases, J lost 3 bases, and 12 bases stayed unmatched. The sequenced part of the CDR3 DNA is TGTGCCAGCAGCCCTAGGCTACAGGGGAACTACTATGGC. This gives the protein CASSPRLQGNYYG. The complete CDR3 reads CASSPRLQGNYYGYTF.

The table lists this clone with many counts. CDR3 protein: CAFTGQSGTEAFF. The DNA read from the CDR3 is TGTGCCTTCACCGGACAGTCGGGGACTGAA. The chain uses TRBV30 and TRBJ1-1; tentatively, D is TRBD1 (6 bases). Read sequence stops 3 residues before the CDR3 end, and the germline J gene provides the missing end. CDR1 and CDR2 from the germline V gene are GTSNPN and SVGIG (reference sequence). The CDR3 spans 13 residues. V dropped 7 bases and J dropped 5 bases, with 17 bases sitting between them. Based on the CDR3 plus reference TRBV30 and TRBJ1-1, the full variable domain is SQTIHQWPATLVQPVGSPLSLECTVEGTSNPNLYWYRQAAGRGLQLLFYSVGIGQISSEVPQNLSASRPQDRQFILSSKKLLLSDSGFYLCAFTGQSGTEAFFGQGTRLTVV.

This clone was found many times. The read ends 3 residues before the CDR3 terminus; that terminus is restored from the germline J gene. The V gene is TRBV20-1, the J gene TRBJ2-7; D not resolved. The V gene lost 4 bases and the J gene lost 2 bases, with 15 bases spanning the gap. This CDR3 is 14 amino acids long. Germline loops: CDR1 DFQATT, CDR2 SNEGSKA (reference sequence). Here the CDR3 reads CSAKDPGGPYEQYF. CDR3 DNA (partial): TGCAGTGCTAAAGACCCCGGCGGCCCCTACGAG.

This clone came up many times. Incomplete CDR3 DNA: TGCGCCAGCAGCTTGGCCGGGTATGAG. Its translation: CASSLAGYE. The whole CDR3 reads CASSLAGYEQFF. The chain joins TRBV5-1 to TRBJ2-1; D remains ambiguous. Read coverage stops 3 residues before the CDR3 terminus; the germline J gene supplies the remainder. This CDR3 comprises 12 residues. V lost 0 bases and J lost 8, with 6 bases in between. Germline values: CDR1 SGHRS, CDR2 YFSETQ.

The sample holds many counts of this clone. The CDR3 end falls 3 residues outside the read, so it is completed with the germline J gene. The chain recombines TRBV12-3 or TRBV12-4 with TRBJ2-7; TRBD2 agrees at 7 bases. The CDR3 is made up of 13 amino acids. Germline trimming cut 3 bases from V and 6 bases from J; bases unmatched to any gene: 5. This chain's CDR3 is CASSFRGRGEQYF. The CDR3 DNA, read in part, is TGTGCCAGCAGTTTTAGAGGGAGGGGCGAG.

This clone was picked up many times. The CDR3 goes on 3 residues after the read ends, and that part is filled in from the germline J gene. The chain carries TRBV4-1 and TRBJ2-7; 11 bases fit TRBD2. The germline V gene encodes CDR1 MGHRA and CDR2 YSYEKL. Trimming took 2 bases from V and 2 from J; bases not matched to a gene: 5. This CDR3 is 16 amino acids long. CDR3: CASSQPGTSGTYEQYF. CDR3 DNA (partial): TGCGCCAGCAGCCAACCCGGGACTAGCGGAACCTACGAG.

This clone has ten or more counts. The covered CDR3 bases are TGTGCCAGCAGCTTAGCACGGAGGGGAATCTACGAG. Residues: CASSLARRGIYE. The entire CDR3 protein is CASSLARRGIYEQYF. The chain is built from TRBV7-6 and TRBJ2-7; tentative D call: TRBD2 (6 bases). The read gets to within 3 residues of the CDR3 end, and the germline J gene fills in the rest. V was pared by 0 bases and J by 3 bases, with 12 bases between. The CDR3 totals 15 residues. Germline values: CDR1 SGHVS, CDR2 FNYEAQ.

This clone was found many times. The DNA ends 3 residues before the CDR3 does, and the rest of the CDR3 is filled in from the germline J gene. The V gene is TRBV2, the J gene TRBJ2-1; D may be TRBD2 (6 bases). The CDR3 runs 13 residues. V was shortened by 7 bases and J by 7 bases, with 14 bases between the two germline ends. Per germline, CDR1 SNHLY and CDR2 FYNNEI. CDR3 in amino acids: CASTSGEFNEQFF. The sequenced CDR3 bases are TGTGCCAGCACCTCGGGGGAGTTTAATGAG. Full variable domain (remainder filled in from reference TRBV2 and TRBJ2-1): EPEVTQTPSHQVTQMGQEVILRCVPISNHLYFYWYRQILGQKVEFLVSFYNNEISEKSEIFDDQFSVERPDGSNFTLKIRSTKLEDSAMYFCASTSGEFNEQFFGPGTRLTVL.

Many counts were recorded for this clone. The read gets to within 3 residues of the CDR3 end, and the germline J gene fills in the rest. The rearrangement links TRBV29-1 to TRBJ2-7; 10 bases line up with TRBD2. The CDR3 has 14 amino acids. CDR1 SQVTM and CDR2 ANQGSEA come from the germline V gene. The V segment lost 1 base and the J segment 2 bases; nucleotides outside the gene matches: 2. The chain's CDR3 is CSVEGAGGTYEQYF. The sequenced part of the CDR3 DNA is TGCAGCGTTGAAGGAGCGGGAGGGACCTACGAG.

This clone was detected many times. The read terminates 3 residues before the CDR3 end, so the remaining end is supplied by the germline J gene. V and J are TRBV9 and TRBJ1-2, with 8 positions matching TRBD1. V trimming: 5 bases; J trimming: 7 bases; junction bases outside the gene matches: 10. Germline CDR1 is SGDLS and CDR2 is YYNGEE. The CDR3 is 14 amino acids. CDR3 sequence reads: CASSWTGSPGGYTF. The DNA read from the CDR3 is TGTGCCAGCAGTTGGACAGGGAGCCCGGGTGGC.

Ten or more counts support this clone. The read finishes 3 residues shy of the CDR3 end, and the germline J gene is used to complete it. The chain joins TRBV11-2 to TRBJ2-3; TRBD2 matches 8 bases. The CDR3 consists of 15 residues. V dropped 5 bases and J dropped 3; count of bases not matched to a gene: 7. CDR1 is SGHAT and CDR2 is FQNNGV in the germline V gene. The part of the CDR3 DNA that was read is TGTGCCAGCAGCCCCGGGACTAGAAGGACAGATACG. The encoded protein is CASSPGTRRTDT. The entire CDR3 sequence reads CASSPGTRRTDTQYF. Looking up the rest from reference TRBV11-2 and TRBJ2-3 gives the full variable domain: EAGVAQSPRYKIIEKRQSVAFWCNPISGHATLYWYQQILGQGPKLLIQFQNNGVVDDSQLPKDRFSAERLKGVDSTLKIQPAKLEDSAVYLCASSPGTRRTDTQYFGPGTRLTVL.

This clone was found many times. Sequencing ends 3 residues short of the CDR3 end; the germline J gene provides the rest. This rearrangement joins TRBV20-1 to TRBJ1-1; 10 bases match TRBD1. This CDR3 comprises 11 residues. The germline V gene encodes CDR1 DFQATT and CDR2 SNEGSKA (reference sequence). The CDR3 here is CSAGGQGEAFF. Partial CDR3 DNA: TGCAGTGCTGGGGGACAGGGGGAA.

This clone was observed at least ten times. The CDR3 end is not reached by the read, which stops 3 residues before it; the germline J gene fills it in. The chain couples TRBV30 to TRBJ2-3; the D gene is possibly TRBD1 (6 bases). The CDR3 consists of 15 residues. Germline V CDR1 and CDR2: GTSNPN, SVGIG (reference sequence). Trimming removed 1 base at V and 5 bases at J, with 16 bases between. CDR3 region: CAWSGLGGDRDTQYF. Incomplete CDR3 DNA: TGTGCCTGGAGTGGATTAGGGGGAGATCGAGATACG.

This clone was seen at least ten times. The CDR3: CSAHIQGPRYNEQFF. The CDR3 DNA, read in part, is TGCAGCGCCCATATTCAGGGGCCCCGTTACAATGAG. This sequence joins TRBV29-1 and TRBJ2-1, with D tentatively TRBD1 (6 bases). Coverage ceases 3 residues before the CDR3 finishes, and the germline J gene fills in the end. Trimming removed 7 bases at V and 4 bases at J, with 20 bases between. The V gene's germline CDR1 is SQVTM and CDR2 ANQGSEA. The CDR3 spans 15 residues.

The sequenced CDR3 bases are TGCAGTGCTAGAAGGAGGGGTCCCTCCATGAACACTGAA. It encodes CSARRRGPSMNTE. The CDR3 as a whole reads CSARRRGPSMNTEAFF. The V gene is TRBV20-1, the J gene TRBJ1-1; D possibly corresponds to TRBD1 (5 bases). The read ends 3 residues shy of where the CDR3 ends; the end is completed using the germline J gene. Germline CDR1 and CDR2: DFQATT and SNEGSKA (reference sequence). The V end was cut by 2 bases, the J end by 0 bases, with 16 bases between. The CDR3 runs 16 residues.